The entry below describes one TCR beta chain. Its antigen is unknown. Sequencing was performed with immunoSEQ multiplex PCR; in TCRdb, only in-frame clones are kept and a portion is missing. Of around 200,000 clones in the sample, 85% to 90% were seen once. The data derive from a study of cytomegalovirus exposure and HLA in healthy donors. The germline V gene has CDR1 MNHEY and CDR2 SMNVEV (reference sequence). The CDR3 extends over 13 amino acids. Between the trimmed V and J ends, which lost 6 bases and 4 bases, there was a span of 12 bases. Study-wide results and caveats: The study listed 150 to 200 cytomegalovirus-associated TCR beta chains.

The clonotype originates from a woman under 30 in good health and CMV-seronegative. The V and J genes are TRBV27 and TRBJ1-2; D might be TRBD1 (6 bases). The source material was PBMCs. CDR3 in DNA: TGTGCCAGCAGCCCTACAGGGACCTATGGCTACACCTTC. This gives the protein CASSPTGTYGYTF.